What follows describes a single T cell receptor beta chain. The sample is drawn from a study of blood T cell repertoires in COVID-19. Study as a whole: Sites in the United States, Italy and Spain provided acute and convalescent COVID-19 samples. The analysed material was cDNA or gDNA that came from T cells, B-cell-depleted T cells, or PBMCs.

In the original workflow: Reference gene primer amplification gave nucleated cell count estimates. TCRdb's table, derived via immunoSEQ multiplex PCR, lists solely in-frame clones and lacks some. Clone size and the V and J calls come from that table; the DNA yielded D and trimming. Among around 110,000 clones, just over 90% were seen once, and the ten largest hold less than 2%. Specimen: peripheral blood. The TCR sequence derives from a human donor with active COVID-19. The donor label of this sample is uncertain.

In nucleotides, the CDR3 is TGCGCCAGCAGCTTGGGACAGAAACCGCCTGAAGCTTTCTTT. It is translated as CASSLGQKPPEAFF. The rearrangement uses TRBV5-1 and TRBJ1-1; TRBD1 is a possible D gene (5 bases). The CDR3 has 14 amino acids. Trimming removed 0 bases from V and 6 bases from J, with 12 bases in between. Per the germline V gene, CDR1 is SGHRS and CDR2 is YFSETQ.